Sequencing of this T cell receptor beta chain was carried out in a study of spatial heterogeneity in lung cancer. Trimming shortened V by 0 bases and J by 0 bases, and 6 bases separated the two germline ends. The CDR3 consists of 15 residues. CDR1 is LGHNA and CDR2 is YSLEER in the germline V gene. Unique molecular identifiers tagged every individual TCR cDNA molecule. TCRdb re-derived calls from the 5' RACE reads in MiXCR, one entry per CDR3 protein. The table has some 6,000 distinct CDR3 sequences, around 12% seen once. This clonotype ranks as large. This sample's time point: sample taken at primary tumor resection. No cells were sorted before sequencing. The whole RNA sequenced was extracted from tumor, nontumor lung or frozen PBMC.

The chain has TRBV4-3 and TRBJ2-1; no firm D call. The clonotype originates from a male donor with early-stage non-small cell lung cancer. This material consisted of normal lung tissue next to the tumor, taken at surgery. CDR3 in amino acids: CASSQDWGSYNEQFF. CDR3 nucleotide sequence: TGCGCCAGCAGCCAAGATTGGGGCTCCTACAATGAGCAGTTCTTC.